Listed below are T cell receptor beta chains from one sample, sequenced in a study of PD-1 blockade in classical Hodgkin lymphoma. The data were produced by immunoSEQ multiplex PCR, yet TCRdb's version contains in-frame clones alone and is incomplete. The sample records 15,000 to 20,000 clones, 92% being singletons. The material sequenced was CD4+ T cells from blood. The receptors stem from a human donor with classical Hodgkin lymphoma. CDR3s include the opening cysteine and the closing phenylalanine or tryptophan. D genes are given only for firm matches. Rows may omit the clone size; those that give it use once, few, many or a size class.

J gene: TRBJ1-2
D gene: .
clone size: .
V gene: TRBV18
CDR3 protein: CASSPQGLGYTF
CDR3 DNA: TGTGCCAGCTCACCTCAGGGTCTGGGCTACACCTTC

J gene: TRBJ1-4
D gene: .
clone size: .
V gene: TRBV5-4
CDR3 protein: CASSSPGREKLFF
CDR3 DNA: TGTGCCAGCAGCTCCCCCGGCCGGGAAAAACTGTTTTTT

J gene: TRBJ1-5
D gene: TRBD1
clone size: .
V gene: TRBV19
CDR3 protein: CASSVDRWGGQPQHF
CDR3 DNA: TGTGCCAGTAGTGTGGACAGGTGGGGAGGCCAGCCCCAGCATTTT

J gene: TRBJ1-1
D gene: .
clone size: .
V gene: TRBV7-3
CDR3 protein: CASSLGWGGRTEAFF
CDR3 DNA: TGTGCCAGCAGCTTAGGCTGGGGGGGTAGGACTGAAGCTTTCTTT

J gene: TRBJ2-1
D gene: TRBD2
clone size: once
V gene: TRBV9
CDR3 protein: CASSLGLLAGVYNEQFF
CDR3 DNA: TGTGCCAGCAGCCTAGGACTCCTAGCGGGAGTTTACAATGAGCAGTTCTTC

J gene: TRBJ2-3
D gene: .
clone size: .
V gene: TRBV7-6
CDR3 protein: CASSLLPDTQYF
CDR3 DNA: TGTGCCAGCAGCTTACTCCCAGATACGCAGTATTTT

J gene: TRBJ2-5
D gene: .
clone size: .
V gene: TRBV2
CDR3 protein: CASSRLRDNGGETQYF
CDR3 DNA: TGTGCCAGCAGTCGACTCCGGGACAACGGGGGGGAGACCCAGTACTTC

J gene: TRBJ2-1
D gene: .
clone size: .
V gene: TRBV11-3
CDR3 protein: CASSSNYNEQFF
CDR3 DNA: TGTGCCAGCAGCTCGAACTACAATGAGCAGTTCTTC

J gene: TRBJ1-2
D gene: .
clone size: .
V gene: TRBV5-1
CDR3 protein: CASSTGRDGYTF
CDR3 DNA: TGCGCCAGCAGCACCGGACGGGATGGCTACACCTTC

J gene: TRBJ2-5
D gene: .
clone size: .
V gene: TRBV4-1
CDR3 protein: CASSQTRQETQYF
CDR3 DNA: TGCGCCAGCAGCCAAACGAGGCAAGAGACCCAGTACTTC

J gene: TRBJ2-5
D gene: .
clone size: .
V gene: TRBV18
CDR3 protein: CASSHPGTETQYF
CDR3 DNA: TGTGCCAGCTCACATCCGGGAACGGAGACCCAGTACTTC

J gene: TRBJ1-1
D gene: TRBD1
clone size: .
V gene: TRBV28
CDR3 protein: CASSLGAGGKKAFF
CDR3 DNA: TGTGCCAGCAGTTTGGGGGCAGGGGGGAAAAAAGCTTTCTTT

J gene: TRBJ2-7
D gene: TRBD2
clone size: .
V gene: TRBV15
CDR3 protein: CATSRDRGGYEQYF
CDR3 DNA: TGTGCCACCAGCAGAGATCGGGGAGGGTACGAGCAGTACTTC

J gene: TRBJ1-1
D gene: .
clone size: once
V gene: TRBV28
CDR3 protein: CASYAPEPMNTEAFF
CDR3 DNA: TGTGCCAGCTACGCGCCAGAGCCCATGAACACTGAAGCTTTCTTT

J gene: TRBJ1-5
D gene: .
clone size: .
V gene: TRBV7-8
CDR3 protein: CASSLEGWASNQPQHF
CDR3 DNA: TGTGCCAGCAGCTTGGAGGGGTGGGCGAGCAATCAGCCCCAGCATTTT

J gene: TRBJ2-1
D gene: .
clone size: once
V gene: TRBV11-3
CDR3 protein: CASSLDGGGGNEQFF
CDR3 DNA: TGTGCCAGCAGCTTAGATGGGGGAGGGGGCAATGAGCAGTTCTTC

J gene: TRBJ1-4
D gene: .
clone size: .
V gene: TRBV19
CDR3 protein: CASSIPGGRRGEKLFF
CDR3 DNA: TGTGCCAGTAGTATACCCGGGGGCCGAAGGGGTGAAAAACTGTTTTTT